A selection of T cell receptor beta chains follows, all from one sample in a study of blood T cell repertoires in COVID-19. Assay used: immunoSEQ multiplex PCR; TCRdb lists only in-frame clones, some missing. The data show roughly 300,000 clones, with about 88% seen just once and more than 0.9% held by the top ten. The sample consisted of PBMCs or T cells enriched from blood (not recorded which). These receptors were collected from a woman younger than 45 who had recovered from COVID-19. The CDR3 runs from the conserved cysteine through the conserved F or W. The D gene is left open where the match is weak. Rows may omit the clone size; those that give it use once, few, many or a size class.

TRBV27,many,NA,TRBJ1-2,TGTGCCAGCAGTTTGGCAGGAACTGGCCCCTATGGCTACACCTTC,CASSLAGTGPYGYTF
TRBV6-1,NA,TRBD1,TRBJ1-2,TGTGCCAGCAGTGAACTAGGGACAGGGACGCTTGGCTACACCTTC,CASSELGTGTLGYTF
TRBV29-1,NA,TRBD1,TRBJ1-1,TGCAGCGGGGGTCCGGGACAGGGGAACACTGAAGCTTTCTTT,CSGGPGQGNTEAFF
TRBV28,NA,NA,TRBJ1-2,TGTGCCAGCAGTTTATTAGGGAGGGACTATGGCTACACCTTC,CASSLLGRDYGYTF
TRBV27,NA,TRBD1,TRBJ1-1,TGTGCCAGCAGTTTTATCCAGGGGGCGAACACTGAAGCTTTCTTT,CASSFIQGANTEAFF
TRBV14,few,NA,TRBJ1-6,TGTGCCAGCAGCCAAGACTACAGCTCCTATAATTCACCCCTCCACTTT,CASSQDYSSYNSPLHF
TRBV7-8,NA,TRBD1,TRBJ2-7,TGTGCCAGCAGCTTGTTCATCAGGGGGTCGGGAGAGCAGTACTTC,CASSLFIRGSGEQYF
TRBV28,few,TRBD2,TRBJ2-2,TGTGCCAGCAAAGGACTAGCGGGGGGTAACACCGGGGAGCTGTTTTTT,CASKGLAGGNTGELFF
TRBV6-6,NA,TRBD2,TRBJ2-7,TGTGCCAGCAGTCCCCTGAATAGCGGGGGGATCTCCTACGAGCAGTACTTC,CASSPLNSGGISYEQYF
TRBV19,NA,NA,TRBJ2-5,TGTGCCAGTAGTCCTCGACAGGTAGAGACCCAGTACTTC,CASSPRQVETQYF
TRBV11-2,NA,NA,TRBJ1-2,TGTGCCAGCAGCTTAGAGTACGCAGGGGAATGGGGCTATACCTTC,CASSLEYAGEWGYTF
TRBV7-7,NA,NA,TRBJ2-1,TGTGCCAGCAGCTTAGTTGGCGATGCGGCGGGGGAGTTAAGGGGGTCCTACAATGAGCAGTTCTTC,CASSLVGDAAGELRGSYNEQFF
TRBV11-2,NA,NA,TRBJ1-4,TGTGCCAGCAGCCGAGGGCCCCCGGGAAAACTGTTTTTT,CASSRGPPGKLFF
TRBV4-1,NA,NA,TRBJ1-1,TGCGCCAGCAGCCAACCTCTTCGGGGAACTGAAGCTTTCTTT,CASSQPLRGTEAFF
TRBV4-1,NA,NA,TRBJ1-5,TGCGCCAGCAGCCAATCCCATCCCAGACAGCCCCAGCATTTT,CASSQSHPRQPQHF
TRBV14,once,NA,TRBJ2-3,TGTGCCAGCAGCCAAGTCGGGACATGGGAAGATACGCAGTATTTT,CASSQVGTWEDTQYF
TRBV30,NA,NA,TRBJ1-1,TGTGCCTGGAGTGTACGGGAGAACACTGAAGCTTTCTTT,CAWSVRENTEAFF
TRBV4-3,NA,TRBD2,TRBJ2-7,TGCGCCAGCAGCCAGGGACTAGCGGGTACCTACGAGCAGTACTTC,CASSQGLAGTYEQYF
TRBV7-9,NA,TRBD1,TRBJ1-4,TGTGCCAGCAGCCGCGGACAGGGGGATAATGAAAAACTGTTTTTT,CASSRGQGDNEKLFF
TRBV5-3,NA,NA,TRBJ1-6,TGTGCCAGAAGCTTGGAAGGCAGCGACGTGAGCTCCTATAATTCACCCCTCCACTTT,CARSLEGSDVSSYNSPLHF
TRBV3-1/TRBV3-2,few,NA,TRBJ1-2,TGTGCCAGCAGCCAAGCCGACTATGGCTACACCTTC,CASSQADYGYTF
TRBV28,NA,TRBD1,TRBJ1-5,TGTGCCAGCAGTCCGACAGGGCCTGACAATCAGCCCCAGCATTTT,CASSPTGPDNQPQHF
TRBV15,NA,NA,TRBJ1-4,TGTGCCACCAGCAGGCGGGATGGATTCACAACTAATGAAAAACTGTTTTTT,CATSRRDGFTTNEKLFF
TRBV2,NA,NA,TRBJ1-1,TGTGCCAGCAGTGAACAAGGACAGTCTATAGAAGCTTTCTTT,CASSEQGQSIEAFF
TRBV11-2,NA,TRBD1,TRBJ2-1,TGTGCCAGCAGCTCAGGAAGGGGGACAGGGGTTAACAATGAGCAGTTCTTC,CASSSGRGTGVNNEQFF
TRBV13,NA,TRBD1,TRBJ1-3,TGTGCCAGCGTCCCGCGGGCAGGGGGCCCCGGAAACACCATATATTTT,CASVPRAGGPGNTIYF